These 21 T cell receptor beta chains were sequenced from one sample in a study of graft-versus-host responses after intestinal transplantation (dated by TCRdb to the early 2020s). The receptor library was made with the immunoSEQ multiplex PCR assay. What TCRdb holds here is the immuneACCESS table cut down to in-frame rearrangements. Part of the clones is not present; checked against another copy, under half of the missing clones reflect an unresolved V gene, and the others are unexplained. This sample gives over 8,000 clones in total; roughly a third of them show up just once. Less than 15% of the sample goes to the ten largest clones. The time point label, read with the paper, signifies: cells obtained before transplantation from donor or recipient. In the mixed lymphocyte reactions, approximately 200,000 CFSE-labeled pre-transplant responders were plated with approximately 200,000 irradiated violet-dye-labeled stimulators and cultured for approximately 6 days.

This specimen was alloreactive CD8+ T cells from a mixed lymphocyte reaction culture, taken before intestinal transplant. The cell subset or site label corresponds to: CFSE-low proliferating T cells sorted from approximately six-day pre-transplant mixed lymphocyte reaction (GvH or HvG direction). The origin of the receptors is a human patient who received an intestinal transplant.

The genes are TRBV7-9 and TRBJ1-4; no clear D gene. V lost 3 bases and J lost 8, with 16 bases in between. CDR3 size: 15 residues. From germline, CDR1 is SEHNR and CDR2 FQNEAQ (reference sequence). CDR3 DNA sequence: TGTGCCAGCAGCTTCCAACCCGGGTTGCGAGAAAAACTGTTTTTT. Protein sequence: CASSFQPGLREKLFF.

This clone has more than one count but fewer than ten. This chain joins TRBV27 and TRBJ2-7; 10 nucleotides agree with TRBD1. The germline V gene encodes CDR1 MNHEY and CDR2 SMNVEV (reference sequence). This CDR3 has 16 residues. J was trimmed by 4 bases and V by 5 bases; bases with no gene match: 11. The CDR3 sequence: CASSPYMGTGAYEQYF. As DNA, the CDR3 is TGTGCCAGCAGTCCTTATATGGGGACAGGGGCATACGAGCAGTACTTC.

The CDR3: CASSTGTGGYEQYF. The CDR3 region has the DNA TGTGCCAGCAGTACCGGGACAGGGGGTTACGAGCAGTACTTC. V gene TRBV28 combines with J gene TRBJ2-7; 11 bases map to TRBD1. Germline values: CDR1 MDHEN, CDR2 SYDVKM. The CDR3 has 14 amino acids. V lost 5 bases, J lost 4 bases, and 4 bases stayed unmatched.

This chain uses TRBV12-2 with TRBJ2-3; the D segment call TRBD2 is taken from the table without a DNA check. TRBV12-2 is annotated as a pseudogene. CDR3 length: 14 residues. CDR3 DNA: TGTGCAAGTCGCCCGGGACTTCGCACAGATACGCAGTATTTT. Translated: CASRPGLRTDTQYF.

This chain joins TRBV20-1 and TRBJ2-1; no reliable D call. The CDR3 runs 11 residues. CDR1 DFQATT and CDR2 SNEGSKA come from the germline V gene (reference sequence). Trimming took off 1 base at V and 8 bases at J, with 6 bases between the two ends. In DNA form, the CDR3 reads TGCAGTGCTAGAGCAGAAGATGAGCAGTTCTTC. Translated, it gives CSARAEDEQFF.

This chain uses TRBV6-1 with TRBJ1-5; 8 bases agree with TRBD1. The CDR3 runs to 15 residues. V shed 1 base, J shed 6 bases, and the junction held 5 bases outside the gene matches. Germline V gene sequence: CDR1 MNHNS, CDR2 SASEGT. This CDR3 is CASSEVGTGGQPQHF. The CDR3 DNA reads TGTGCCAGCAGTGAAGTAGGAACAGGGGGTCAGCCCCAGCATTTT.

This clone occurred a few times. This chain uses TRBV5-4 with TRBJ2-5; tentatively, D is TRBD2 (6 bases). The CDR3 extends over 14 amino acids. V lost 2 bases to trimming and J lost 5 bases, with 13 bases between them. CDR1 and CDR2 from the germline V gene are SGHNT and YYREEE (reference sequence). Here the CDR3 reads CASSFYGSGETQYF. Here the CDR3 DNA reads TGTGCCAGCAGCTTCTACGGGAGCGGGGAGACCCAGTACTTC.

The chain links TRBV2 to TRBJ2-1; 9 positions agree with TRBD1. J gave up 3 bases and V 4 bases, and 4 bases lay outside the gene matches. The CDR3 extends over 15 amino acids. CDR1 is SNHLY, CDR2 FYNNEI, per germline. This CDR3 is CASSGRDRVYNEQFF. CDR3 nucleotide sequence: TGTGCCAGCAGTGGCCGGGACAGGGTCTACAATGAGCAGTTCTTC.

This clone is classed as medium-sized. V and J are TRBV4-2 and TRBJ2-1; the match to TRBD2 covers 10 bases. The CDR3 is made up of 16 amino acids. Germline V lookup: CDR1 LGHNA, CDR2 YNFKEQ. The ends lost 0 bases at V and 10 bases at J; junction bases unmatched: 9. The DNA of the CDR3 is TGTGCCAGCAGCCAAGATAGGACTAGCGGTTTAGTCGAGCAGTTCTTC. Residues: CASSQDRTSGLVEQFF.

CDR3 nucleotides: TGTGCCAGCTCACGGACCTCACAGGGGGGATACGAGCAGTACTTC. It translates to CASSRTSQGGYEQYF. The rearrangement links TRBV18 to TRBJ2-7; 8 bases are shared with TRBD1. V lost 4 bases, J lost 4 bases, and 9 bases stayed unmatched. There are 15 residues in the CDR3. Germline loops: CDR1 KGHSH, CDR2 LQKENI.

The chain carries TRBV9 and TRBJ2-1; possible D gene TRBD2, 5 bases. Looked up from germline, CDR1 is SGDLS and CDR2 is YYNGEE. There are 12 residues in the CDR3. Trimming took off 3 bases at V and 9 bases at J, with 10 bases between the two ends. The CDR3 is CASSAVGSEQFF. In nucleotides, the CDR3 is TGTGCCAGCAGCGCGGTAGGGAGTGAGCAGTTCTTC.

This sequence joins TRBV4-1 and TRBJ2-7; D might be TRBD2 (6 bases). Trimming took 4 bases from V and 7 from J, leaving 20 bases between them. Germline V gene lookup returns CDR1 MGHRA and CDR2 YSYEKL. The CDR3 has 15 amino acids. This chain's CDR3 is CASSRWTGEAEEQYF. The DNA of the CDR3 is TGCGCCAGCAGCCGGTGGACGGGAGAGGCAGAAGAGCAGTACTTC.

The CDR3 coding sequence is TGTGCCAGCAGCCCCGGACAGGGGCAGGATGAGCAGTTCTTC. Translating gives CASSPGQGQDEQFF. The chain employs TRBV7-9 and TRBJ2-1; TRBD1 matches at 9 bases. Germline CDR1 SEHNR, CDR2 FQNEAQ (reference sequence). The CDR3 loop spans 14 amino acids. Unmatched junction bases numbered 7, after V lost 5 bases and J lost 8 bases.

In DNA, the CDR3 is TGTGCCAGCAGCTTGGCGGGGTATAGCAATCAGCCCCAGCATTTT. This gives the protein CASSLAGYSNQPQHF. The chain combines TRBV7-2 with TRBJ1-5; D gene unclear. CDR3 length equals 15 residues. V lost 3 bases and J 0 bases, leaving 9 bases between the germline ends. The germline V gene encodes CDR1 SGHTA and CDR2 FQGNSA.

CDR3: CASSYSGGSYEQYF. CDR3 sequence (DNA): TGTGCCAGCAGTTACTCGGGAGGGTCCTACGAGCAGTACTTC. V is TRBV11-2 and J is TRBJ2-7, with 8 bases matching TRBD2. The germline CDR1 and CDR2 sequences are SGHAT and FQNNGV. V was pared by 6 bases and J by 1 base, with 5 bases of the junction left unmatched. The CDR3 sequence is 14 residues long.

This clone was picked up a small number of times. The chain has TRBV5-5 and TRBJ2-3; possible D gene TRBD1, 5 bases. CDR1 and CDR2 from the germline V gene are SGHKS and YYEKEE (reference sequence). The V end lost 4 bases, the J end lost 5 bases, and 17 bases lay between the germline ends. The CDR3 has 15 amino acids. In DNA form, the CDR3 reads TGTGCCAGCAGCCCCTTGCCACAAGGGGTAGATACGCAGTATTTT. Its protein is CASSPLPQGVDTQYF.

This chain joins TRBV9 and TRBJ2-3; TRBD2 might be the D (6 bases). CDR1 is SGDLS, CDR2 YYNGEE, per germline. This CDR3 is built from 16 residues. V was shortened by 0 bases and J by 0 bases, with 11 bases between the two germline ends. The CDR3 loop reads CASSVGLATSTDTQYF. The DNA for the CDR3 is TGTGCCAGCAGCGTAGGTCTAGCGACTAGCACAGATACGCAGTATTTT.

V gene TRBV28 combines with J gene TRBJ2-4; D might be TRBD1 (6 bases). V was pared by 6 bases and J by 7 bases, with 16 bases between. The germline V gene has CDR1 MDHEN and CDR2 SYDVKM. This CDR3 is 14 amino acids long. CDR3: CASRQTGQGNIQYF. The CDR3 DNA follows: TGTGCCAGCAGACAAACGGGCCAGGGGAACATTCAGTACTTC. Using reference TRBV28 and TRBJ2-4 for the parts outside the CDR3, the full variable domain is DVKVTQSSRYLVKRTGEKVFLECVQDMDHENMFWYRQDPGLGLRLIYFSYDVKMKEKGDIPEGYSVSREKKERFSLILESASTNQTSMYLCASRQTGQGNIQYFGAGTRLSVL.

This clone qualifies as medium-sized (0.01 to 0.1%). CDR3 in amino acids: CARQDGPGNEQYF. DNA of the CDR3: TGTGCCAGGCAGGACGGTCCCGGGAACGAGCAGTACTTC. The chain couples TRBV2 to TRBJ2-7; D might be TRBD2 (5 bases). The CDR3 length is 13 residues. Looked up from germline, CDR1 is SNHLY and CDR2 is FYNNEI. The V gene lost 9 bases and the J gene lost 5 bases, with 17 bases spanning the gap.

This clone was observed a handful of times. V usage is TRBV7-9 and J usage is TRBJ2-1, with TRBD1 matching 8 bases. The V and J ends lost 5 bases and 4 bases, in that order; junction bases with no gene match: 16. Germline V gives CDR1 SEHNR, CDR2 FQNEAQ (reference sequence). CDR3 length: 18 amino acids. CDR3 DNA sequence: TGTGCCAGCAGCAAACCCTTCGGACAGGGAAATCTATACAATGAGCAGTTCTTC. Translating it yields CASSKPFGQGNLYNEQFF. Filled out from reference TRBV7-9 and TRBJ2-1, the complete variable domain reads DTGVSQNPRHKITKRGQNVTFRCDPISEHNRLYWYRQTLGQGPEFLTYFQNEAQLEKSRLLSDRFSAERPKGSFSTLEIQRTEQGDSAMYLCASSKPFGQGNLYNEQFFGPGTRLTVL.

By its share, this clone is medium-sized. The CDR3 sequence is CASSYTGRGLREQYF. In nucleotides, the CDR3 is TGTGCCAGCAGTTACACCGGACGGGGTTTGAGGGAGCAGTACTTC. The chain links TRBV6-6 to TRBJ2-7; a weak D match, TRBD2 (5 bases). The CDR3 totals 15 residues. V gave up 2 bases and J gave up 7 bases, with 18 bases separating them. Germline V gives CDR1 MNHNY, CDR2 SVGAGI (reference sequence).